This passage covers 18 T cell receptor beta chains from one sample sequenced in a study of T cells in Graves' hyperthyroidism and ophthalmopathy (dated by TCRdb to between 2018 and 2021). Library preparation was by multiplex PCR. For sequencing, an Illumina HiSeq 2000 was employed. The TCR beta CDR3 regions were amplified from RNA transcripts. The TCR CDR3 was subjected to a first round of RT-PCR using the HTBI primer set and the Qiagen OneStep RT-PCR kit. The public sequencing data were trimmed at Q25 with fastp and processed into clonotypes with MiXCR by TCRdb, which kept only in-frame beta chains. Rows with one shared CDR3 protein collapse into an entry with the most common genes and DNA. Counted in this sample were 550,000 to 800,000 distinct CDR3 sequences; around 16% of them appeared once. Jointly, the top ten make up roughly a sixth of the sample. Sequenced sample: blood. These receptors came from a middle-aged man with Graves' hyperthyroidism.

CDR3 in amino acids: CASSLRPGLAGDNEQFF. CDR3 bases: TGTGCCAGCAGCCTACGCCCGGGACTAGCGGGTGACAATGAGCAGTTCTTC. The chain uses TRBV14 and TRBJ2-1, with 12 bases identical to TRBD2. This CDR3 has 17 amino acids. V lost 4 bases to trimming and J lost 5 bases; unmatched junction nucleotides: 9. The germline CDR1 and CDR2 sequences are SGHDN and FVKESK. Looking up the rest from reference TRBV14 and TRBJ2-1 gives the full variable domain: EAGVTQFPSHSVIEKGQTVTLRCDPISGHDNLYWYRRVMGKEIKFLLHFVKESKQDESGMPNNRFLAERTGGTYSTLKVQPAELEDSGVYFCASSLRPGLAGDNEQFFGPGTRLTVL.

This clonotype showed up just a few times. V usage is TRBV30 and J usage is TRBJ1-2, with no clear D. There are 11 residues in the CDR3. V dropped 3 bases and J dropped 9 bases, with 11 bases sitting between them. CDR1 is GTSNPN, CDR2 SVGIG, per germline (reference sequence). CDR3 nucleotides: TGTGCCTGGAGGGCAAGTTGGAGCTACACCTTC. Translating gives CAWRASWSYTF.

This clonotype was picked up many times. The rearrangement uses TRBV20-1 and TRBJ1-4, with unresolved D. CDR1 and CDR2 (germline): DFQATT, SNEGSKA (reference sequence). CDR3 length: 14 residues. V shed 2 bases and J shed 0 bases, with 7 bases lying between them. CDR3 sequence: CSARLRTTNEKLFF. The CDR3 DNA is TGCAGTGCTAGACTCCGGACAACTAATGAAAAACTGTTTTTT.

This clonotype came up many times. The rearrangement joins TRBV2 to TRBJ2-7; 9 positions match TRBD1. The germline CDR1 and CDR2 sequences are SNHLY and FYNNEI. This CDR3 spans 17 amino acids. The ends lost 2 bases at V and 2 bases at J; junction bases unmatched: 10. The CDR3 is CASSENWGQGPTYEQYF. CDR3 coding DNA: TGTGCCAGCAGTGAAAATTGGGGACAGGGACCGACCTACGAGCAGTACTTC. The whole variable domain, remainder taken from reference TRBV2 and TRBJ2-7, is EPEVTQTPSHQVTQMGQEVILRCVPISNHLYFYWYRQILGQKVEFLVSFYNNEISEKSEIFDDQFSVERPDGSNFTLKIRSTKLEDSAMYFCASSENWGQGPTYEQYFGPGTRLTVT.

This clonotype was recorded at least ten times. This chain connects TRBV30 to TRBJ2-6, with a weak D call TRBD1 (6 bases). This CDR3 is built from 17 residues. The germline V gene has CDR1 GTSNPN and CDR2 SVGIG (reference sequence). With 0 bases removed from V and 0 bases from J, the gap between germline ends came to 12 bases. CDR3 coding DNA: TGTGCCTGGAGTGTTTGGACAGCCATCTCTGGGGCCAACGTCCTGACTTTC. Protein: CAWSVWTAISGANVLTF.

This clonotype has just a few counts. The chain has TRBV29-1 and TRBJ2-1; D unresolved. CDR1 and CDR2 (germline): SQVTM, ANQGSEA. The CDR3 loop spans 13 amino acids. V was shortened by 3 bases and J by 0 bases, with 6 bases between the two germline ends. The CDR3 protein is CSVDPFSYNEQFF. For the CDR3, the DNA is TGCAGCGTTGATCCTTTCTCCTACAATGAGCAGTTCTTC.

This clonotype was picked up many times. CDR3 sequence: CASSEGQGPYGYTF. The CDR3 DNA reads TGTGCCAGCAGCGAGGGGCAGGGACCCTATGGCTACACCTTC. V and J are TRBV3-1 and TRBJ1-2; D is possibly TRBD1 (5 bases). This CDR3 comprises 14 residues. V was shortened by 5 bases and J by 4 bases, with 14 bases between the two germline ends. Germline CDR1 and CDR2: LGHDT and YNNKEL (reference sequence).

This clonotype was detected a few times. The CDR3 DNA sequence: TGCGCCAGCAGCCAAGAGGTCGGTCGGAACACTGAAGCTTTCTTT. Protein product: CASSQEVGRNTEAFF. The chain carries TRBV4-1 and TRBJ1-1; D gene unclear. The germline V and J ends were trimmed by 0 bases and 1 base, with 9 bases remaining between them. The length of the CDR3 is 15 residues. Germline V CDR1 and CDR2: MGHRA, YSYEKL.

This clonotype was detected only a few times. The V call is TRBV6-1, the J call TRBJ2-2; D gene uncertain. V dropped 6 bases and J dropped 4 bases, with 6 bases sitting between them. CDR1 is MNHNS, CDR2 SASEGT, per germline. The CDR3 is 12 amino acids. CDR3 residues: CASRGLTGELFF. In nucleotides, the CDR3 is TGTGCCAGCAGGGGTCTCACCGGGGAGCTGTTTTTT.

Of note for this clonotype: A much bigger clone sits one base away, suggesting this may be a read error. J is TRBJ2-7 and V is TRBV20-1, with TRBD2 matching over 8 bases. CDR1 and CDR2 from the germline V gene are DFQATT and SNEGSKA (reference sequence). The CDR3 is 13 residues long. CDR3 bases: TGCAGTGCTAGATCGGGACTAGTCTACGAGCATTACTTC. Encoded protein: CSARSGLVYEHYF.

The chain combines TRBV20-1 with TRBJ2-1, with TRBD2 matching 8 bases. The CDR3 has 17 amino acids. Germline V gene data show CDR1 as DFQATT and CDR2 as SNEGSKA (reference sequence). With V trimmed by 3 bases and J by 0 bases, 10 bases remained unmatched. In DNA, the CDR3 is TGCAGTGCTAGTGCACTAGCGGTAAGCTTCTCCTACAATGAGCAGTTCTTC. Translated, it gives CSASALAVSFSYNEQFF.

V and J are TRBV19 and TRBJ1-5; maybe TRBD1 (5 bases). V dropped 7 bases and J dropped 6 bases, with 13 bases sitting between them. CDR1 LNHDA and CDR2 SQIVND come from the germline V gene (reference sequence). The CDR3 loop spans 13 amino acids. CDR3 loop: CASTQGRVQPQHF. Written as DNA, the CDR3 is TGTGCCAGTACTCAGGGACGCGTTCAGCCCCAGCATTTT.

The gene calls are TRBV10-3 and TRBJ2-2, with D tentatively TRBD1 (5 bases). V lost 1 base and J lost 5, with 11 bases in between. The CDR3 runs 15 residues. Germline values: CDR1 ENHRY, CDR2 SYGVKD. CDR3 region: CAISELWGATGELFF. The CDR3 region has the DNA TGTGCCATCAGTGAGTTATGGGGCGCAACCGGGGAGCTGTTTTTT.

This sequence joins TRBV20-1 and TRBJ1-2; TRBD1 might be the D (5 bases). The CDR3 extends over 13 amino acids. V was clipped by 3 bases and J by 2 bases, with 10 bases between them. Germline CDR1 reads DFQATT; CDR2 reads SNEGSKA (reference sequence). The CDR3 loop is CSASGGTNYGYTF. The CDR3 coding sequence is TGCAGTGCTAGCGGGGGGACCAACTATGGCTACACCTTC.

This clonotype has at least ten counts. The chain combines TRBV6-2 or TRBV6-3 with TRBJ2-5, with 12 bases matching TRBD1. The V and J ends lost 7 bases and 1 base, in that order; junction bases with no gene match: 10. This CDR3 has 17 amino acids. Per the germline V gene, CDR1 is MNHEY and CDR2 is SVGEGT. The DNA of the CDR3 is TGTGCCAGCACTCGGGGGACAGGGGGCGCCTCCCAAGAGACCCAGTACTTC. Its protein is CASTRGTGGASQETQYF.

This sequence joins TRBV29-1 and TRBJ2-7; D possibly corresponds to TRBD2 (6 bases). The CDR3 runs 13 residues. CDR1 and CDR2 from the germline V gene are SQVTM and ANQGSEA. V was pared by 0 bases and J by 6 bases, with 12 bases between. The CDR3 is CSVEEHTGVEQYF. The CDR3 nucleotides read TGCAGCGTTGAAGAACATACGGGAGTCGAGCAGTACTTC.

The V and J genes are TRBV3-1 and TRBJ1-6; D is perhaps TRBD1 (5 bases). Germline lookup yields CDR1 LGHDT and CDR2 YNNKEL (reference sequence). Trimming stripped 0 bases from V and 9 bases from J, with 12 bases between. CDR3 length equals 15 residues. Written as DNA, the CDR3 is TGTGCCAGCAGCCAAGAGGGGCAGAAGGGTTCACCCCTCCACTTT. Its translation: CASSQEGQKGSPLHF.

With respect to this clonotype: A much larger clone differs from this one at a single base, so this may be a read error. CDR3 in DNA: TGTGCCAGCAGCGGACTAGCGGGAGTCGACGAGCAGTACTTC. Encoded protein: CASSGLAGVDEQYF. The chain joins TRBV28 to TRBJ2-7; 13 bases line up with TRBD2. V gave up 6 bases and J gave up 5 bases; unmatched junction bases: 4. Per the germline V gene, CDR1 is MDHEN and CDR2 is SYDVKM. The CDR3 length is 14 residues.